Listed below are T cell receptor beta chains from one sample, sequenced in a study of radiotherapy plus CTLA-4 blockade in lung cancer. Clones were read by immunoSEQ multiplex PCR, and TCRdb kept only the in-frame ones, dropping some. Of around 77,000 clones in the sample, roughly 80% were seen once. The material was peripheral blood, obtained from a patient treated with radiotherapy plus ipilimumab. The receptors derive from a human donor with non-small cell lung cancer whose response to radiotherapy plus ipilimumab could not be evaluated. CDR3s include the opening cysteine and the closing phenylalanine or tryptophan.

V	J	CDR3
TRBV28	TRBJ2-7	CASSFIFGGGNGYEQYF
TRBV7-2	TRBJ2-7	CASSLGAGTPYEQYF
TRBV2	TRBJ1-1	CASRPETGENTEAFF
TRBV5-1	TRBJ2-1	CASSLEGTGFINEQFF
TRBV29-1	TRBJ1-1	CSGAPIGTGPNGAFF
TRBV2	TRBJ1-4	CASSEWATGFTTNEKLFF
TRBV5-1	TRBJ2-2	CASSPWPGTSGITNTGELFF
TRBV7-2	TRBJ2-5	CASSREQETQYF
TRBV5-4	TRBJ2-7	CASSSGQSFYEQYF
TRBV28	TRBJ2-6	CASSSLAGGPSGANVLTF
TRBV7-6	TRBJ1-1	CASSSTGSSEAFF
TRBV28	TRBJ2-3	CASSSTPEGRGHTQYF
TRBV6-5	TRBJ1-5	CATRTGISNQPQHF
TRBV5-4	TRBJ2-2	CASSSSGLRGPGELFF
TRBV7-2	TRBJ1-1	CASSRTWTGGTEAFF
TRBV5-1	TRBJ2-2	CASSLVSAVSILRGTGELFF
TRBV4-3	TRBJ1-4	CASSQGGQGNEKLFF
TRBV12-5	TRBJ2-5	CASGLQGGQETQYF
TRBV6-1	TRBJ1-1	CASSETQGWAEAFF
TRBV7-2	TRBJ1-2	CASGGIVNYGYTF
TRBV18	TRBJ1-1	CASSLGQFDTEAFF
TRBV7-9	TRBJ2-5	CASSFGSGTLTQYF
TRBV7-9	TRBJ2-2	CASSLARNTGELFF
TRBV4-2	TRBJ2-1	CASSQEMDGGYNEQFF
TRBV10-3	TRBJ2-7	CAIRDGQGVGEQYF
TRBV7-9	TRBJ2-5	CASSLGTETQYF
TRBV4-2	TRBJ1-3	CASSPGQVAFSGNTIYF
TRBV6-6	TRBJ1-2	CASSYSGQTYGYTF
TRBV7-9	TRBJ1-1	CASSRQGVEAFF
TRBV2	TRBJ1-2	CASSVGHPSNYGYTF
TRBV9	TRBJ1-1	CASSVGNNLNTEAFF
TRBV25-1	TRBJ1-4	CASSAGATNEKLFF
TRBV7-9	TRBJ2-7	CASSPPTGSYEQYF
TRBV9	TRBJ1-2	CASSVSPNYGYTF
TRBV19	NA	CASSITGRDYYEQYF
TRBV7-9	TRBJ1-4	CASSPIQPNEKLFF
TRBV4-3	TRBJ2-5	CASSQDLQETQYF
TRBV10-2	TRBJ1-1	CASSGFYGEAFF
TRBV7-2	TRBJ2-7	CASSSSGDASYEQYF
TRBV7-9	TRBJ2-6	CALKGVSGANVLTF
TRBV4-1	TRBJ2-1	CASSPRVVGGTYNEQFF
TRBV18	TRBJ1-6	CASSPGQTSYNSPLHF
TRBV25-1	TRBJ2-1	CASSLRNEQFF
TRBV11-1	TRBJ1-5	CASSNDRDQPQHF
TRBV5-1	TRBJ2-1	CASSLSLAGGYDYNEQFF